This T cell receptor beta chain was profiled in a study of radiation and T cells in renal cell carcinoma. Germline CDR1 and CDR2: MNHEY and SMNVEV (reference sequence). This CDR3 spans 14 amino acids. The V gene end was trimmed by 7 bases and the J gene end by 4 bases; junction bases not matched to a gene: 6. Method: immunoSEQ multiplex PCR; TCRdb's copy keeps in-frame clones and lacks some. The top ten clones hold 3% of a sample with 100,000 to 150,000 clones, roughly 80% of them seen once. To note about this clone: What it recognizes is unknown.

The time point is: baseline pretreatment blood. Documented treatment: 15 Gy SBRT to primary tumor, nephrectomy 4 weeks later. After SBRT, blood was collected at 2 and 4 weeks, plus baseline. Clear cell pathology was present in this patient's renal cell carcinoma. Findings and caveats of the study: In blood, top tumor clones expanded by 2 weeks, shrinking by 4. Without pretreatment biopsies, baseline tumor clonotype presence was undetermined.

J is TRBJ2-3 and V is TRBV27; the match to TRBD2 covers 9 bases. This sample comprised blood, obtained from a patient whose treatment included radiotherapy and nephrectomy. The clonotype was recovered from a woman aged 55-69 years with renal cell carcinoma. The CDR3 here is CASNSAGGPDTQYF. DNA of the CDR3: TGTGCCAGCAACTCGGCGGGGGGGCCAGATACGCAGTATTTT.